This TCR beta chain was recovered during a study of T-cell reconstitution after alpha-beta-depleted transplantation in children. Worth noting for this clonotype: The antigen is undetermined.

TCRbeta library preparation incorporated unique molecular identifiers. TCRdb processed the PCR reads anew with MiXCR; each CDR3 protein has one entry. The sample shows 540,000 or so distinct CDR3 sequences, about 23% of them seen only once. Points from the study as a whole: Where some patients showed high TCRbeta diversity at day 60, it came from recipient T cells and thymic progenitors that had survived.

With V trimmed by 5 bases and J by 1 base, 11 bases remained unmatched. This CDR3 has 18 residues. Germline V gene data show CDR1 as SGHTA and CDR2 as FQGTGA. Sequenced material: PBMCs, mostly from graft donor cells, taken 360 days after TCRalphabeta/CD19-depleted stem cell transplant. The chain combines TRBV7-3 with TRBJ2-2, with TRBD1 identical over 9 bases. The receptor comes from a boy younger than two who had a stem cell transplant for acute myeloid leukemia, so the T cells may come from the graft donor. This CDR3 is CASSPTGTGRKNTGELFF. The CDR3 nucleotides are TGTGCCAGCAGCCCAACCGGGACAGGGAGAAAGAACACCGGGGAGCTGTTTTTT.